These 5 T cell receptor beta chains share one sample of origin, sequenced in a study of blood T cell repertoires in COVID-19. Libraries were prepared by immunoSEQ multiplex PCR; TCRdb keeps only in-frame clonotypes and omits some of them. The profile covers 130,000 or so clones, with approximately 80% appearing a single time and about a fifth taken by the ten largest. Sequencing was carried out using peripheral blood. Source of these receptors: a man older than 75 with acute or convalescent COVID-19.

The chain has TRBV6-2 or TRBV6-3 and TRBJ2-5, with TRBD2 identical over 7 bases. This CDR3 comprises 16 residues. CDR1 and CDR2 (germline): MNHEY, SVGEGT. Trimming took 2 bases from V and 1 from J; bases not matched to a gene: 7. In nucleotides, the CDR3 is TGTGCCAGCAGTTACCCTTTGGGGGGGACCCAAGAGACCCAGTACTTC. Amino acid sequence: CASSYPLGGTQETQYF.

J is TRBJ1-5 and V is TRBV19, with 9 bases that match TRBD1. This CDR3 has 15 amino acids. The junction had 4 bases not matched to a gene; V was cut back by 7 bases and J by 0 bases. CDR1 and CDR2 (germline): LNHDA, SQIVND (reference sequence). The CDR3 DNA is TGTGCCAGTACCCGGGACAGGGTTAGCAATCAGCCCCAGCATTTT. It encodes CASTRDRVSNQPQHF.

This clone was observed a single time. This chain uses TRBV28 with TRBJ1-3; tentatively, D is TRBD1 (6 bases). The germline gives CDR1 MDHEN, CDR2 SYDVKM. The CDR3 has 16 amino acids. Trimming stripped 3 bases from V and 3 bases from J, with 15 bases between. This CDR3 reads CASSFLTGLGGNTIYF. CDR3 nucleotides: TGTGCCAGCAGTTTCCTCACAGGGTTGGGTGGAAACACCATATATTTT.

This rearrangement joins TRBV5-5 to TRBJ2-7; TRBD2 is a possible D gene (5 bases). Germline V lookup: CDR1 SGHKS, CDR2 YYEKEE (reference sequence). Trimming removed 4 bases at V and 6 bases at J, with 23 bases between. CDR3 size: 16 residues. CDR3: CASSTPLILGRGEQYF. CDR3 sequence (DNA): TGTGCCAGCAGCACTCCGCTGATTCTAGGCCGGGGCGAGCAGTACTTC. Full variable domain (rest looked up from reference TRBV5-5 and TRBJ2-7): DAGVTQSPTHLIKTRGQQVTLRCSPISGHKSVSWYQQVLGQGPQFIFQYYEKEERGRGNFPDRFSARQFPNYSSELNVNALLLGDSALYLCASSTPLILGRGEQYFGPGTRLTVT.

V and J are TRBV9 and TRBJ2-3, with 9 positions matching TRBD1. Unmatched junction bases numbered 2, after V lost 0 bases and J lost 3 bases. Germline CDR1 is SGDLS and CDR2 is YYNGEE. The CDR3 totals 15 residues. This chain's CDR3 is CASSVEGQGTDTQYF. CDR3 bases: TGTGCCAGCAGCGTAGAGGGACAGGGAACAGATACGCAGTATTTT.